Each of the 27 T cell receptor beta chains below was sequenced from the same sample in a study of blood T cells in healthy people across ages. PCR was performed a second time for about 6 to 12 cycles using a sample-barcoded 5' primer and a J-beta primer mix. TCRdb reanalysed the 5' RACE reads using MiXCR and keeps one entry per CDR3 protein. The data show about 1.1 million distinct CDR3 sequences, 35% to 40% seen once. Sequencing used blood. The receptor source for this set is a man aged 18 to 35 in good health.

The chain recombines TRBV15 with TRBJ1-5; D ambiguous. The CDR3 runs to 16 residues. Germline CDR1 and CDR2: LNHNV and YYDKDF (reference sequence). The V end was cut by 0 bases, the J end by 4 bases, with 13 bases between. CDR3 sequence: CATSRDRYSKNQPQHF. CDR3 coding DNA: TGTGCCACCAGCAGAGATAGGTACAGTAAAAATCAGCCCCAGCATTTT.

The rearrangement links TRBV5-5 to TRBJ2-5; tentative D call: TRBD1 (6 bases). This CDR3 has 19 residues. Germline V CDR1 and CDR2: SGHKS, YYEKEE (reference sequence). The germline V and J ends were trimmed by 2 bases and 11 bases, with 34 bases remaining between them. The CDR3 protein is CASSLVPQGVGRATNEQYF. DNA for the CDR3: TGTGCCAGCAGCTTAGTTCCACAGGGAGTCGGTAGGGCTACAAATGAGCAGTACTTC. Using reference TRBV5-5 and TRBJ2-5 for the parts outside the CDR3, the full variable domain is DAGVTQSPTHLIKTRGQQVTLRCSPISGHKSVSWYQQVLGQGPQFIFQYYEKEERGRGNFPDRFSARQFPNYSSELNVNALLLGDSALYLCASSLVPQGVGRATNEQYFGPGTRLLVL.

This chain uses TRBV7-8 with TRBJ1-5; D is ambiguous. Germline V gene sequence: CDR1 SGHVS, CDR2 FQNEAQ. The CDR3 runs to 14 residues. The V gene lost 5 bases and the J gene lost 5 bases, with 13 bases spanning the gap. The CDR3 here is CASSLEGSYQPQHF. In nucleotides, the CDR3 is TGTGCCAGCAGCCTCGAGGGCAGTTATCAGCCCCAGCATTTT.

A few counts support this clonotype. The rearrangement joins TRBV7-2 to TRBJ2-5; D is undetermined. This CDR3 has 12 amino acids. Deletions cut 3 bases from V and 7 bases from J, with 9 bases between. Per the germline V gene, CDR1 is SGHTA and CDR2 is FQGNSA. This CDR3 is CASSFFSGTQYF. CDR3 sequence (DNA): TGTGCCAGCAGCTTTTTCTCGGGGACCCAGTACTTC.

Remarks on this clonotype: One end of the junction is discordant with germline, which a read error may explain. The chain has TRBV30 and TRBJ1-2; D uncertain. This CDR3 region has 13 residues. Germline CDR1 is GTSNPN and CDR2 is SVGIG (reference sequence). CDR3 in amino acids: CACSDRPSIGYTF. The CDR3 bases are TGTGCCTGCAGTGACCGCCCAAGTATTGGCTACACCTTC.

This clonotype occurred a few times. This chain uses TRBV7-9 with TRBJ2-7; 8 nucleotides agree with TRBD1. Germline trimming cut 3 bases from V and 3 bases from J; bases unmatched to any gene: 4. CDR3 length: 14 amino acids. Germline loops: CDR1 SEHNR, CDR2 FQNEAQ (reference sequence). The DNA of the CDR3 is TGTGCCAGCAGCTTTACAGGGGGTAACTACGAGCAGTACTTC. Amino acids: CASSFTGGNYEQYF.

In this sample, this clonotype turned up a few times. This rearrangement joins TRBV4-3 to TRBJ1-5, with D possibly TRBD1 on 5 matching bases. CDR3 length: 13 amino acids. With 0 bases removed from V and 11 bases from J, the gap between germline ends came to 11 bases. The germline V gene encodes CDR1 LGHNA and CDR2 YSLEER. In DNA form, the CDR3 reads TGCGCCAGCAGCCAAGACGGACAACGGGCCCAGCATTTT. This gives the protein CASSQDGQRAQHF.

This chain joins TRBV27 and TRBJ2-3; D is unclear. CDR3 length equals 14 residues. Germline CDR1 reads MNHEY; CDR2 reads SMNVEV (reference sequence). V lost 2 bases and J lost 2, with 8 bases in between. CDR3 region: CASSLRGITDTQYF. The DNA of the CDR3 is TGTGCCAGCAGTTTACGAGGAATCACAGATACGCAGTATTTT.

The chain recombines TRBV6-6 with TRBJ1-5; D unresolved. The CDR3 is made up of 17 amino acids. V gave up 2 bases and J gave up 7 bases, with 21 bases separating them. Germline V gene data show CDR1 as MNHNY and CDR2 as SVGAGI (reference sequence). The CDR3 spells CASSYLGKDLRRQPQHF. The CDR3 bases are TGTGCCAGCAGTTACCTGGGGAAGGATCTGCGGCGGCAGCCCCAGCATTTT.

This clonotype was counted between two and nine times. The chain carries TRBV27 and TRBJ2-1, with TRBD2 as a possible D gene (6 bases). This CDR3 contains 11 residues. Deletions cut 5 bases from V and 10 bases from J, with 9 bases between. Germline V gene lookup returns CDR1 MNHEY and CDR2 SMNVEV (reference sequence). CDR3 in DNA: TGTGCCAGCAGTGCACTAGCCGAGCAGTTCTTC. It yields the protein CASSALAEQFF.

The V gene is TRBV7-9, the J gene TRBJ1-6, with D uncertain. V was clipped by 1 base and J by 10 bases, with 11 bases between them. Per germline, CDR1 SEHNR and CDR2 FQNEAQ (reference sequence). The CDR3 runs 14 residues. The CDR3 coding sequence is TGTGCCAGCAGCTTAGGTGGGCAGGACTCACCCCTCCACTTT. This sequence encodes CASSLGGQDSPLHF.

V is TRBV7-2 and J is TRBJ1-2; TRBD1 might be the D (6 bases). The length of the CDR3 is 14 residues. V was cut by 2 bases and J by 8 bases, with 15 bases left in between. CDR1 is SGHTA and CDR2 is FQGNSA in the germline V gene. The CDR3 nucleotides are TGTGCCAGCAGCTTAAACCGAGGAGACAGGGGCTACACCTTC. This translates into CASSLNRGDRGYTF.

This clonotype came up a few times. The chain couples TRBV7-8 to TRBJ2-5, with a weak D call TRBD2 (7 bases). From germline, CDR1 is SGHVS and CDR2 FQNEAQ. The CDR3 spans 17 residues. V dropped 3 bases and J dropped 5 bases, with 22 bases sitting between them. The CDR3 region has the DNA TGTGCCAGCAGCTTCCAACCGTTGGGGGGGCTCATCGAGACCCAGTACTTC. Protein sequence: CASSFQPLGGLIETQYF.

The chain employs TRBV20-1 and TRBJ1-2, with D perhaps TRBD1 (5 bases). V dropped 6 bases and J dropped 5 bases, with 16 bases sitting between them. CDR3 length equals 13 residues. Germline V gene sequence: CDR1 DFQATT, CDR2 SNEGSKA (reference sequence). The CDR3: CSASRGDGYGYTF. CDR3 in DNA: TGCAGTGCCAGTAGGGGTGACGGGTATGGCTACACCTTC.

This clonotype came up a few times. The CDR3 DNA reads as TGCGCCAGCAGCTTGGCTTCAGATCATCGCTATGGCTACACCTTC. Protein product: CASSLASDHRYGYTF. The gene calls are TRBV5-1 and TRBJ1-2, with D hard to call. The germline V gene has CDR1 SGHRS and CDR2 YFSETQ. V lost 0 bases and J 4 bases, leaving 13 bases between the germline ends. The CDR3 loop spans 15 amino acids.

This clonotype came up many times. V gene TRBV5-1 combines with J gene TRBJ2-7, with a possible D match to TRBD1 (5 bases). CDR1 is SGHRS, CDR2 YFSETQ, per germline. The V end was cut by 0 bases, the J end by 1 base, with 8 bases between. The CDR3 has 14 residues. CDR3 in amino acids: CASSLADRSYEQYF. CDR3 DNA sequence: TGCGCCAGCAGCTTGGCCGACAGATCCTACGAGCAGTACTTC.

Of note for this clonotype: It may be a read error: a sequence one base away is much more abundant. The chain recombines TRBV12-3 or TRBV12-4 with TRBJ1-2; 7 positions agree with TRBD1. V was pared by 7 bases and J by 4 bases, with 6 bases of the junction left unmatched. The length of the CDR3 is 13 residues. DNA of the CDR3: TGTGCCAGCATCCCGGGACAGACCTATGGCTACACCTTC. It yields the protein CASIPGQTYGYTF.

The chain couples TRBV20-1 to TRBJ1-2, with no clear D. This CDR3 spans 14 amino acids. Germline V gives CDR1 DFQATT, CDR2 SNEGSKA (reference sequence). V was cut by 0 bases and J by 4 bases, with 12 bases left in between. The CDR3 DNA sequence: TGCAGTGCTAGAGATCCCCGCAGCAGCTATGGCTACACCTTC. This encodes CSARDPRSSYGYTF.

This clonotype was found a few times. The chain carries TRBV11-2 and TRBJ2-3; the D gene could be TRBD1 or TRBD2 (7 bases each). This CDR3 contains 16 residues. CDR1 and CDR2 from the germline V gene are SGHAT and FQNNGV. Deletions cut 2 bases from V and 2 bases from J, with 14 bases between. The CDR3 region has the DNA TGTGCCAGCAGCTTATTCAGGGGGGGACTCACAGATACGCAGTATTTT. It yields the protein CASSLFRGGLTDTQYF.

The chain couples TRBV12-3 or TRBV12-4 to TRBJ1-2; TRBD1 might be the D (6 bases). The CDR3 loop spans 17 amino acids. Between the trimmed V and J ends, which lost 10 bases and 0 bases, there was a span of 24 bases. Here the CDR3 DNA reads TGTGCCATTAAAGGGACACGGAACGACCTAGCTAACTATGGCTACACCTTC. Amino acids: CAIKGTRNDLANYGYTF.

This clonotype was seen only a few times. The J gene is TRBJ2-3, the V gene TRBV21-1; the table's D call, TRBD1, has no DNA check behind it. TRBV21-1 is tagged as a pseudogene. The length of the CDR3 is 24 residues. CDR3 residues: CASSKLWFDRTAGPVSRSTDTQYF. The CDR3 bases are TGTGCCAGCAGCAAACTTTGGTTTGATAGGACAGCGGGGCCCGTTTCCCGGAGCACAGATACGCAGTATTTT.

The chain joins TRBV5-1 to TRBJ2-5, with D perhaps being TRBD1 or TRBD2 (5 bases each). V was pared by 4 bases and J by 3 bases, with 13 bases between. The CDR3 is 14 residues long. The germline V gene encodes CDR1 SGHRS and CDR2 YFSETQ. The CDR3 sequence is CASSLTGPEETQYF. CDR3 nucleotide sequence: TGCGCCAGCAGCCTTACGGGACCAGAAGAGACCCAGTACTTC.

The chain's CDR3 is CASSEAGAANEKLFF. In DNA, the CDR3 is TGTGCCAGCAGCGAGGCAGGGGCCGCTAATGAAAAACTGTTTTTT. The chain employs TRBV9 and TRBJ1-4; D possibly corresponds to TRBD1 (6 bases). Per germline, CDR1 SGDLS and CDR2 YYNGEE. Trimming removed 3 bases at V and 3 bases at J, with 12 bases between. The CDR3 loop spans 15 amino acids.

This clonotype has only a few counts. The chain uses TRBV12-3 or TRBV12-4 and TRBJ2-3; TRBD2 matches 11 bases. The CDR3 totals 16 residues. V dropped 6 bases and J dropped 2; count of bases not matched to a gene: 7. CDR3 bases: TGTGCCAGCAGACTGTCACTAGCGGGGGACACAGATACGCAGTATTTT. Amino acids: CASRLSLAGDTDTQYF.

The rearrangement links TRBV6-2 or TRBV6-3 to TRBJ1-3; D gene ambiguous. CDR1 and CDR2 from the germline V gene are MNHEY and SVGEGT. V lost 3 bases, J lost 0 bases, and 15 bases lay in between. This CDR3 has 17 residues. CDR3 sequence: CASSYGPLPDSGNTIYF. The CDR3 DNA sequence: TGTGCCAGCAGTTATGGGCCGCTCCCCGACTCTGGAAACACCATATATTTT.

This clonotype was recorded a few times. The chain links TRBV20-1 to TRBJ2-3; 11 nucleotides line up with TRBD2. Germline trimming cut 6 bases from V and 4 bases from J; bases unmatched to any gene: 9. Germline V lookup: CDR1 DFQATT, CDR2 SNEGSKA (reference sequence). The CDR3 consists of 15 residues. The DNA for the CDR3 is TGCAGTGCCGCCCTTAGCGGGGGGGCCGCAGATACGCAGTATTTT. Protein: CSAALSGGAADTQYF.

This clonotype was seen more than once but under ten times. The V call is TRBV15, the J call TRBJ1-5, with TRBD1 as a possible D gene (5 bases). V was cut by 2 bases and J by 8 bases, with 13 bases left in between. The CDR3 runs to 14 residues. CDR1 and CDR2 (germline): LNHNV, YYDKDF (reference sequence). In nucleotides, the CDR3 is TGTGCCACCAGCAGAATGGGGGAATTGGAGCCCCAGCATTTT. Translating it yields CATSRMGELEPQHF.